Listed below are T cell receptor beta chains from one sample, sequenced in a study of patients and donors after allogeneic stem cell transplantation. TCRdb re-called the RT-PCR reads with MiXCR, one entry per CDR3 protein. The repertoire has about 960,000 distinct CDR3 sequences, about 20% of them found once; the top ten carry roughly 6.4%. Sample: blood, either unsorted or a sorted T cell fraction (not recorded which). These receptors were taken from a human donor who was either an allogeneic HSCT recipient or a stem cell or donor lymphocyte infusion donor (not recorded which). It is not recorded whose cells these are; they may come from a transplant donor. Both conserved end residues are part of each CDR3. The order of the fields is CDR3 protein, CDR3 DNA, clone size, CDR3 length, D gene, J gene, V gene. A D gene is named only where the DNA matches it firmly. The listing skips clone size in some rows; elsewhere it reads once, few, many or a size class.

CASSLSASGDNEQFF | TGTGCCAGCAGCTTATCGGCTAGCGGTGACAATGAGCAGTTCTTC | NA | 15 | TRBD2 | TRBJ2-1 | TRBV7-8
CASSTRPGQGSSYNEQFF | TGTGCCAGCAGCACTAGGCCGGGACAAGGGAGCTCCTACAATGAGCAGTTCTTC | few | 18 | NA | TRBJ2-1 | TRBV11-1
CASSLGGRQKETQYF | TGTGCCAGCAGCTTAGGAGGGCGGCAGAAAGAGACCCAGTACTTC | few | 15 | NA | TRBJ2-5 | TRBV7-2
CAGRTTDANVQFF | TGTGCCGGGAGGACTACGGATGCCAATGTGCAGTTCTTC | NA | 13 | NA | TRBJ2-1 | TRBV7-9
CASTPQMVASGAGELFF | TGTGCCAGCACTCCTCAGATGGTGGCTAGCGGGGCCGGGGAGCTGTTTTTT | few | 17 | TRBD2 | TRBJ2-2 | TRBV7-3
CASRRSPGDSYNEQFF | TGCGCCAGCAGAAGGTCCCCGGGAGACTCCTACAATGAGCAGTTCTTC | NA | 16 | NA | TRBJ2-1 | TRBV5-1
CATSRPAARTEQETQYF | TGTGCCACCAGCAGACCCGCCGCCAGGACAGAACAAGAGACCCAGTACTTC | few | 17 | NA | TRBJ2-5 | TRBV15
CAISGSLGPGYTF | TGTGCCATCAGTGGGTCCCTTGGGCCTGGCTACACCTTC | few | 13 | NA | TRBJ1-2 | TRBV10-3
CASSPAPPLSTSYEQYF | TGTGCCAGCAGCCCCGCTCCCCCACTGAGCACGTCCTACGAGCAGTACTTC | few | 17 | NA | TRBJ2-7 | TRBV7-3
CASSLQELGEQYF | TGCGCCAGCAGCTTGCAGGAACTCGGCGAGCAGTACTTC | few | 13 | NA | TRBJ2-7 | TRBV5-1
CASSYGPPDRGTEAFF | TGTGCCAGCAGTTACGGTCCCCCCGACAGGGGAACTGAAGCTTTCTTT | few | 16 | TRBD1 | TRBJ1-1 | TRBV6-5
CASSLRQTSSYEQYF | TGTGCCAGCAGTTTAAGGCAGACGAGCTCCTACGAGCAGTACTTC | few | 15 | NA | TRBJ2-7 | TRBV12-3/TRBV12-4
CASSLGGRENNQPQHF | TGCGCCAGCAGCTTGGGGGGCAGGGAAAACAATCAGCCCCAGCATTTT | few | 16 | NA | TRBJ1-5 | TRBV5-1
CATSESGARRSYNEQFF | TGTGCCACCAGTGAGTCCGGGGCCCGGCGCTCCTACAATGAGCAGTTCTTC | NA | 17 | NA | TRBJ2-1 | TRBV24-1
CASSELISPLHF | TGTGCCAGCAGTGAATTAATTTCACCCCTCCACTTT | few | 12 | NA | TRBJ1-6 | TRBV25-1
CASSMLAGTYEQYF | TGTGCCAGTAGTATGTTGGCAGGGACCTACGAGCAGTACTTC | NA | 14 | NA | TRBJ2-7 | TRBV19
CASSYSPGANTEAFF | TGTGCCAGCAGTTACTCCCCAGGGGCGAACACTGAAGCTTTCTTT | few | 15 | NA | TRBJ1-1 | TRBV6-5
CSAREDSGIRGYTF | TGCAGTGCTAGAGAAGACAGCGGGATAAGGGGCTACACCTTC | many | 14 | NA | TRBJ1-2 | TRBV20-1
CASSLGRGNDRELFF | TGCGCCAGCAGCTTAGGGCGGGGCAACGACCGGGAGCTGTTTTTT | few | 15 | NA | TRBJ2-2 | TRBV5-1
CASSQDSAFGLAAYEQYF | TGCGCCAGCAGCCAAGATTCAGCCTTTGGACTAGCGGCTTACGAGCAGTACTTC | NA | 18 | TRBD2 | TRBJ2-7 | TRBV4-1
CASSPRAQGLSSYNEQFF | TGTGCCAGTAGTCCAAGGGCCCAGGGGCTAAGCTCCTACAATGAGCAGTTCTTC | NA | 18 | NA | TRBJ2-1 | TRBV19
CASSQDYPYEQYF | TGCGCCAGCAGCCAAGATTACCCCTACGAGCAGTACTTC | NA | 13 | NA | TRBJ2-7 | TRBV4-1
CSARVSYNEQFF | TGCAGTGCTAGAGTGTCCTACAATGAGCAGTTCTTC | NA | 12 | NA | TRBJ2-1 | TRBV20-1
CASYATGGNEKLFF | TGTGCCAGCTACGCCACAGGGGGCAATGAAAAACTGTTTTTT | NA | 14 | TRBD1 | TRBJ1-4 | TRBV6-2/TRBV6-3
CASSLGRDSTDTQYF | TGTGCCAGCAGTTTAGGGCGGGACAGCACAGATACGCAGTATTTT | NA | 15 | NA | TRBJ2-3 | TRBV12-3/TRBV12-4
CASSHSRELDTQYF | TGTGCCAGCAGCCACTCAAGGGAATTAGATACGCAGTATTTT | NA | 14 | NA | TRBJ2-3 | TRBV3-1
CASSLTTRITDTQYF | TGTGCCAGCAGCCTTACGACGCGGATCACAGATACGCAGTATTTT | many | 15 | NA | TRBJ2-3 | TRBV9
CASSLDVYNEQFF | TGCGCCAGCAGCTTGGACGTTTACAATGAGCAGTTCTTC | many | 13 | NA | TRBJ2-1 | TRBV5-1